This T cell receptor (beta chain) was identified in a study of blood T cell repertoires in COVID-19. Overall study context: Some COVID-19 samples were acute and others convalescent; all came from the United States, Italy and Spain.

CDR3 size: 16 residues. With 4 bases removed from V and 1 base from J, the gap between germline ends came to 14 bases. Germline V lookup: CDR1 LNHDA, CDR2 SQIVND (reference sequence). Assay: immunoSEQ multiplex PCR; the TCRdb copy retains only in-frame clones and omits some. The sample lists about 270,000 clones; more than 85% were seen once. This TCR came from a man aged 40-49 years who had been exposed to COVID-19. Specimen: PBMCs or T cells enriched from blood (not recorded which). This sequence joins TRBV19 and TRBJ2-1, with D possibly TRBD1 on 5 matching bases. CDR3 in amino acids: CASSSGKGWSYNEQFF. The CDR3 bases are TGTGCCAGTAGTAGTGGAAAGGGGTGGTCCTACAATGAGCAGTTCTTC.